Below, 19 T cell receptor beta chains from the same sample are listed, as sequenced in a study of cytotoxic CD8 clonotypes in ibrutinib-treated CLL. Clones were sequenced by immunoSEQ multiplex PCR, and TCRdb holds only the in-frame ones, with some missing. Here the sample spans fewer than 100,000 clones, about 85% being singletons. The sequencing here drew on PBMCs, taken after 12 months of ibrutinib treatment. These receptors all stem from a human donor with chronic lymphocytic leukemia.

The sample holds a few counts of this clone. The CDR3 loop is CASTPYWGAYEQYF. CDR3 bases: TGTGCCAGCACCCCTTACTGGGGGGCCTACGAGCAGTACTTC. The chain employs TRBV6-5 and TRBJ2-7; a weak D match, TRBD2 (6 bases). The CDR3 is 14 residues long. Trimming pared 7 bases from V and 2 bases from J, leaving 15 bases between. CDR1 and CDR2 (germline): MNHEY, SVGAGI.

J is TRBJ2-5 and V is TRBV4-3, with D possibly TRBD1 on 6 matching bases. Trimming cost V 3 bases and J 5 bases, with 13 bases left between them. Germline CDR1 is LGHNA and CDR2 is YSLEER. The CDR3 loop spans 14 amino acids. CDR3 residues: CASSQDRAVETQYF. The CDR3, as DNA: TGCGCCAGCAGCCAGGACAGAGCGGTGGAGACCCAGTACTTC.

The rearrangement uses TRBV5-1 and TRBJ1-5, with 7 bases identical to TRBD1. Germline CDR1 is SGHRS and CDR2 is YFSETQ. V was clipped by 4 bases and J by 7 bases; unmatched bases: 5. The length of the CDR3 is 13 residues. The CDR3 spells CASSPGQDQPQHF. The CDR3 DNA reads TGCGCCAGCAGCCCCGGACAGGACCAGCCCCAGCATTTT.

V is TRBV6-5 and J is TRBJ2-6; D uncertain. Germline V gene data show CDR1 as MNHEY and CDR2 as SVGAGI. The V end was cut by 6 bases, the J end by 4 bases, with 7 bases between. CDR3 length equals 13 residues. CDR3 residues: CASRPPGANVLTF. The CDR3 DNA reads TGTGCCAGCAGGCCCCCGGGGGCCAACGTCCTGACTTTC.

The chain carries TRBV11-2 and TRBJ2-2; D not resolved. The CDR3 runs 13 residues. Germline-derived CDR1 and CDR2 are SGHAT and FQNNGV. V was cut by 4 bases and J by 4 bases, with 7 bases left in between. This chain's CDR3 is CASSSKFTGELFF. In nucleotides, the CDR3 is TGTGCCAGCAGCTCCAAGTTCACCGGGGAGCTGTTTTTT.

The rearrangement uses TRBV7-9 and TRBJ2-7, with D perhaps matching TRBD1 (7 bases). The CDR3 extends over 14 amino acids. Germline V gene lookup returns CDR1 SEHNR and CDR2 FQNEAQ (reference sequence). The V and J ends lost 5 bases and 6 bases respectively, with 17 bases between them. This CDR3 is CASSRTGAGGEQYF. The CDR3 DNA reads as TGTGCCAGCAGCAGAACAGGGGCCGGGGGCGAGCAGTACTTC.

This sequence joins TRBV28 and TRBJ1-5, with a possible D match to TRBD1 (5 bases). Germline-derived CDR1 and CDR2 are MDHEN and SYDVKM. The CDR3 is 15 amino acids. V lost 6 bases and J 2 bases, leaving 14 bases between the germline ends. The CDR3 loop reads CASSVDTARNQPQHF. The CDR3 DNA is TGTGCCAGCAGCGTGGACACCGCCCGCAATCAGCCCCAGCATTTT.

This chain links TRBV7-6 with TRBJ2-3; 9 bases agree with TRBD2. The CDR3 consists of 14 residues. The germline CDR1 and CDR2 sequences are SGHVS and FNYEAQ. V was clipped by 5 bases and J by 1 base; unmatched bases: 1. CDR3 residues: CASSRLAGTDTQYF. CDR3 nucleotides: TGTGCCAGCAGCCGACTAGCGGGCACAGATACGCAGTATTTT.

V gene TRBV4-2 combines with J gene TRBJ2-1, with TRBD1 identical over 7 bases. Unmatched junction bases numbered 13, after V lost 4 bases and J lost 10 bases. Per germline, CDR1 LGHNA and CDR2 YNFKEQ. The length of the CDR3 is 15 residues. Here the CDR3 reads CASSPQGKGAGEQFF. CDR3 DNA: TGTGCCAGCAGCCCCCAGGGAAAGGGGGCTGGGGAGCAGTTCTTC.

The chain is built from TRBV18 and TRBJ2-5; D perhaps matches TRBD1 (6 bases). CDR1 is KGHSH and CDR2 is LQKENI in the germline V gene. CDR3 length equals 12 residues. Trimming took 3 bases from V and 5 from J, leaving 7 bases between them. The CDR3 DNA sequence: TGTGCCAGCTCACCGAGGGGGGAGACCCAGTACTTC. Encoded protein: CASSPRGETQYF.

This chain joins TRBV5-1 and TRBJ2-7, with D perhaps matching TRBD1 or TRBD2 (5 bases each). CDR3 size: 15 residues. V lost 4 bases and J lost 2, with 16 bases in between. Germline V CDR1 and CDR2: SGHRS, YFSETQ. CDR3 DNA: TGCGCCAGCAGCCCCGGGACCCAACCCCCCTACGAGCAGTACTTC. As protein: CASSPGTQPPYEQYF.

This clone appeared a single time. The rearrangement uses TRBV18 and TRBJ2-5; D not certain. Germline V gives CDR1 KGHSH, CDR2 LQKENI. With 2 bases removed from V and 4 bases from J, the gap between germline ends came to 5 bases. This CDR3 has 12 residues. This CDR3 reads CASSPGPETQYF. In DNA, the CDR3 is TGTGCCAGCTCACCAGGGCCAGAGACCCAGTACTTC.

This rearrangement joins TRBV12-5 to TRBJ1-2, with D hard to call. V was trimmed by 1 base and J by 4 bases, leaving 4 bases between them. Germline V CDR1 and CDR2: LGHNT, FRNRAP. There are 12 residues in the CDR3. CDR3 residues: CASGLGPYGYTF. CDR3 coding DNA: TGTGCTAGTGGTTTGGGGCCCTATGGCTACACCTTC. The full variable domain, rest sourced from reference TRBV12-5 and TRBJ1-2, is DARVTQTPRHKVTEMGQEVTMRCQPILGHNTVFWYRQTMMQGLELLAYFRNRAPLDDSGMPKDRFSAEMPDATLATLKIQPSEPRDSAVYFCASGLGPYGYTFGSGTRLTVV.

The chain is built from TRBV11-3 and TRBJ2-7, with D perhaps matching TRBD1 (6 bases). Trimming took 0 bases from V and 4 from J, leaving 16 bases between them. This CDR3 is 16 amino acids long. Germline values: CDR1 SGHNT, CDR2 YENEEA. The chain's CDR3 is CASSLDRMGHPYEQYF. The DNA for the CDR3 is TGTGCCAGCAGCTTAGATCGTATGGGACATCCGTACGAGCAGTACTTC.

This clone has just one count. The V and J genes are TRBV7-9 and TRBJ2-7; D call uncertain. The V end was cut by 4 bases, the J end by 3 bases, with 4 bases between. CDR1 is SEHNR and CDR2 is FQNEAQ in the germline V gene (reference sequence). The CDR3 spans 11 residues. The CDR3: CASSSRYEQYF. CDR3 in DNA: TGTGCCAGCAGCTCCCGCTACGAGCAGTACTTC. The full variable domain, completed using reference TRBV7-9 and TRBJ2-7, is DTGVSQNPRHKITKRGQNVTFRCDPISEHNRLYWYRQTLGQGPEFLTYFQNEAQLEKSRLLSDRFSAERPKGSFSTLEIQRTEQGDSAMYLCASSSRYEQYFGPGTRLTVT.

This clone was picked up one time. The chain couples TRBV4-1 to TRBJ2-1; 9 bases line up with TRBD2. CDR1 and CDR2 (germline): MGHRA, YSYEKL. CDR3 size: 16 residues. The V gene end was trimmed by 3 bases and the J gene end by 4 bases; junction bases not matched to a gene: 7. The CDR3 sequence is CASSQGPAGGYNEQFF. The CDR3 nucleotides are TGCGCCAGCAGCCAGGGGCCAGCGGGGGGATACAATGAGCAGTTCTTC.

The genes are TRBV14 and TRBJ2-1; TRBD2 aligns across 11 bases. After removal of 4 bases from V and 0 bases from J, the junction contained 8 bases not matched to a gene. Germline-derived CDR1 and CDR2 are SGHDN and FVKESK. The CDR3 sequence is 18 residues long. CDR3 loop: CASSPRGSGRASYNEQFF. The CDR3, as DNA: TGTGCCAGCAGCCCCCGGGGTAGCGGGAGGGCCTCCTACAATGAGCAGTTCTTC.

This clone was observed a few times. J is TRBJ2-1 and V is TRBV6-6, with D hard to call. Looked up from germline, CDR1 is MNHNY and CDR2 is SVGAGI (reference sequence). There are 13 residues in the CDR3. Trimming removed 2 bases from V and 7 bases from J, with 9 bases in between. CDR3 coding DNA: TGTGCCAGCAGTTACCATGACCCGAATGAGCAGTTCTTC. Translating it yields CASSYHDPNEQFF.

The chain carries TRBV19 and TRBJ2-5; D unclear. The CDR3 is 13 amino acids. Germline lookup yields CDR1 LNHDA and CDR2 SQIVND (reference sequence). Deletions cut 3 bases from V and 2 bases from J, with 7 bases between. The CDR3 bases are TGTGCCAGTAGTATCTCACCTCAAGAGACCCAGTACTTC. It translates to CASSISPQETQYF.